The 8 T cell receptor beta chains reported below all come from one sample, sequenced in a study of early T cells in non-severe SARS-CoV-2 infection. MiXCR was run by TCRdb on the 5' RACE reads, yielding one entry per CDR3 protein. The repertoire holds tens of thousands of distinct CDR3 sequences, with approximately 4.2% as singletons. The source material was whole blood. All receptors come from an adult who was a healthcare worker with PCR-confirmed SARS-CoV-2 infection or an uninfected control (not recorded which).

V usage is TRBV20-1 and J usage is TRBJ2-3; D gene unclear. The V and J ends lost 7 bases and 6 bases respectively, with 14 bases between them. Germline V gives CDR1 DFQATT, CDR2 SNEGSKA (reference sequence). The CDR3 is 12 amino acids. This CDR3 reads CSVLGSGDTQYF. The DNA for the CDR3 is TGCAGTGTTCTAGGTTCCGGGGATACGCAGTATTTT.

The chain employs TRBV7-9 and TRBJ1-1; no reliable D call. Germline CDR1 is SEHNR and CDR2 is FQNEAQ (reference sequence). Trimming stripped 6 bases from V and 3 bases from J, with 11 bases between. The CDR3 extends over 13 amino acids. The CDR3 coding sequence is TGTGCCAGCAGTTACCGGATGTACACTGAAGCTTTCTTT. It codes for CASSYRMYTEAFF.

This clonotype was observed at least ten times. This chain joins TRBV3-1 and TRBJ1-6; 9 nucleotides agree with TRBD1. The CDR3 has 17 residues. CDR1 is LGHDT, CDR2 YNNKEL, per germline (reference sequence). The ends lost 0 bases at V and 7 bases at J; junction bases unmatched: 7. The chain's CDR3 is CASSQDPTGGWNSPLHF. CDR3 DNA: TGTGCCAGCAGCCAAGACCCCACAGGGGGCTGGAATTCACCCCTCCACTTT.

This clonotype showed up many times. This chain joins TRBV5-1 and TRBJ1-5; D might be TRBD1 (6 bases). Germline CDR1 and CDR2: SGHRS and YFSETQ. V was shortened by 3 bases and J by 6 bases, with 16 bases between the two germline ends. The CDR3 covers 15 residues. As DNA, the CDR3 is TGCGCCAGCAGCTCTACAGGGAATAGCGGTCAGCCCCAGCATTTT. Translating gives CASSSTGNSGQPQHF.

This clonotype showed up many times. This chain links TRBV20-1 with TRBJ2-7; TRBD2 aligns across 11 bases. The germline gives CDR1 DFQATT, CDR2 SNEGSKA (reference sequence). After removal of 4 bases from V and 3 bases from J, the junction contained 5 bases not matched to a gene. The CDR3 length is 14 residues. The CDR3 spells CSATLAGVSYEQYF. In nucleotides, the CDR3 is TGCAGTGCTACACTAGCGGGAGTTAGCTACGAGCAGTACTTC.

This clonotype was counted at least ten times. The V gene is TRBV23-1, the J gene TRBJ1-1; the match to TRBD1 covers 7 bases. TRBV23-1 is an ORF for which the function is uncertain. The CDR3 covers 15 residues. With V trimmed by 3 bases and J by 3 bases, 7 bases remained unmatched. This chain's CDR3 is CASSHPTGVDTEAFF. For the CDR3, the DNA is TGCGCCAGCAGTCATCCTACAGGGGTTGACACTGAAGCTTTCTTT.

This clonotype was observed a handful of times. The chain combines TRBV20-1 with TRBJ2-5; D is perhaps TRBD2 (6 bases). V dropped 0 bases and J dropped 7 bases, with 18 bases sitting between them. Germline CDR1 and CDR2: DFQATT and SNEGSKA (reference sequence). CDR3 size: 15 residues. CDR3 loop: CSARDFLAAAGTQYF. CDR3 in DNA: TGCAGTGCTAGAGATTTTTTGGCGGCAGCGGGGACCCAGTACTTC.

This clonotype was recorded a few times. This chain joins TRBV14 and TRBJ1-1; D gene ambiguous. From germline, CDR1 is SGHDN and CDR2 FVKESK. V shed 4 bases and J shed 1 base, with 13 bases lying between them. The CDR3 covers 15 residues. The CDR3 DNA follows: TGTGCCAGCAGCCCCGGGTTGGGAAGGAACACTGAAGCTTTCTTT. Amino acid sequence: CASSPGLGRNTEAFF.